Included here is one TCR beta chain sequence, with context. This sample stems from a study of T cell changes during pregnancy in multiple sclerosis. V was trimmed by 10 bases and J by 4 bases, leaving 14 bases between them. Per the germline V gene, CDR1 is SGDLS and CDR2 is YYNGEE. The CDR3 is 12 amino acids. TCRdb keeps only in-frame clones here, not all; method: immunoSEQ multiplex PCR. The sample includes about 59,000 clones, approximately 94% of them seen just once. This sample comprised CD8+ T cells from peripheral blood mononuclear cells, obtained after pregnancy. The TCR comes from a female donor with multiple sclerosis, enrolled in a pregnancy study. The chain carries TRBV9 and TRBJ1-1; perhaps TRBD1 as D (5 bases). As DNA, the CDR3 is TGTGCCGGGGGGGACGGACGCACTGAAGCTTTCTTT. Protein sequence: CAGGDGRTEAFF.